The 17 T cell receptor beta chains below were found in one sample sequenced in a study of Ad26.COV2.S vaccination and SARS-CoV-2 variants. The protocol was immunoSEQ multiplex PCR, while the TCRdb copy is restricted to in-frame clones and leaves out a portion. The table includes over 400,000 clones, approximately 92% detected once. Regarding treatment: roughly 19 received Ad26.COV2.S at low or high dose, single or two shots; roughly five received placebo; per-sample allocation not given. Collection of the samples took place on day 63 after the first injection of vaccine or placebo. The source was peripheral blood, collected in a trial of Ad26.COV2.S vaccine versus placebo. These receptors were taken from a person between 18 and 65 years old who received the Ad26.COV2.S COVID-19 vaccine or a placebo.

This sequence joins TRBV24-1 and TRBJ1-1; the D gene is possibly TRBD1 (5 bases). The ends were cut back, 7 bases at V and 1 base at J, with 9 bases in the middle. Per the germline V gene, CDR1 is KGHDR and CDR2 is SFDVKD. The CDR3 length is 13 residues. CDR3 DNA: TGTGCCACCAGAGGACACTCGAACACTGAAGCTTTCTTT. Amino acids: CATRGHSNTEAFF.

The chain links TRBV3-1 (or the pseudogene TRBV3-2) to TRBJ2-2; TRBD2 matches 7 bases. Germline lookup yields CDR1 LGHDT and CDR2 YNNKEL (reference sequence). V lost 2 bases and J lost 6; bases outside the gene matches: 9. The CDR3 runs to 16 residues. CDR3 sequence (DNA): TGTGCCAGCAGCCAACGAACGGGGGGTTGGGCCGGGGAGCTGTTTTTT. Amino acids: CASSQRTGGWAGELFF.

The chain's CDR3 is CASSLWLAGTDTQYF. The CDR3 DNA reads TGTGCCAGCAGCTTGTGGCTAGCGGGCACAGATACGCAGTATTTT. The rearrangement links TRBV5-5 to TRBJ2-3, with 7 bases that match TRBD2. The V segment lost 1 base and the J segment 1 base; nucleotides outside the gene matches: 3. CDR3 size: 15 residues. Germline V lookup: CDR1 SGHKS, CDR2 YYEKEE (reference sequence). Full variable domain (remainder filled in from reference TRBV5-5 and TRBJ2-3): DAGVTQSPTHLIKTRGQQVTLRCSPISGHKSVSWYQQVLGQGPQFIFQYYEKEERGRGNFPDRFSARQFPNYSSELNVNALLLGDSALYLCASSLWLAGTDTQYFGPGTRLTVL.

The sample holds a few counts of this clone. This chain uses TRBV2 with TRBJ1-5; D not certain. The germline V and J ends were trimmed by 4 bases and 1 base, with 8 bases remaining between them. CDR1 and CDR2 (germline): SNHLY, FYNNEI. The CDR3 has 14 residues. For the CDR3, the DNA is TGTGCCAGCAGTGGACACGGGAGCAATCAGCCCCAGCATTTT. Protein sequence: CASSGHGSNQPQHF.

The DNA for the CDR3 is TGTGCCAGCAGCGTAAGCGCCGGTAGGGGATACTATGGCTACACCTTC. Translated, it gives CASSVSAGRGYYGYTF. This chain connects TRBV9 to TRBJ1-2; a possible D gene is TRBD1 (5 bases). Trimming left V 1 base short and J 3 bases short, with 16 bases between. Germline V gene data show CDR1 as SGDLS and CDR2 as YYNGEE. This CDR3 comprises 16 residues.

This clone was recorded a few times. The rearrangement links TRBV5-1 to TRBJ1-4; unclear D gene. The CDR3 has 14 residues. Germline CDR1 is SGHRS and CDR2 is YFSETQ. Deletions cut 0 bases from V and 5 bases from J, with 8 bases between. Here the CDR3 DNA reads TGCGCCAGCAGCTTGGATAGTGGGAATGAAAAACTGTTTTTT. This sequence encodes CASSLDSGNEKLFF.

This sequence joins TRBV7-2 and TRBJ1-4; no reliable D call. Germline V gene data show CDR1 as SGHTA and CDR2 as FQGNSA. The CDR3 is 14 residues long. The V gene lost 9 bases and the J gene lost 4 bases, with 15 bases spanning the gap. The chain's CDR3 is CASASEVINEKLFF. CDR3 nucleotides: TGTGCCAGTGCCTCGGAGGTCATTAATGAAAAACTGTTTTTT. The variable domain in full, completed from reference TRBV7-2 and TRBJ1-4, reads GAGVSQSPSNKVTEKGKDVELRCDPISGHTALYWYRQSLGQGLEFLIYFQGNSAPDKSGLPSDRFSAERTGGSVSTLTIQRTQQEDSAVYLCASASEVINEKLFFGSGTQLSVL.

The chain combines TRBV5-1 with TRBJ2-7; no clear D gene. Germline CDR1 SGHRS, CDR2 YFSETQ. Trimming removed 7 bases from V and 4 bases from J, with 24 bases in between. The CDR3 contains 16 residues. In DNA, the CDR3 is TGCGCCAGCCCGCGGCCAGCCTACGAAGATTCGTACGAGCAGTACTTC. Translation: CASPRPAYEDSYEQYF.

The chain uses TRBV28 and TRBJ2-7; 10 bases line up with TRBD1. This CDR3 is built from 14 residues. Trimming cost V 6 bases and J 2 bases; bases outside gene matches: 4. Germline CDR1 MDHEN, CDR2 SYDVKM. The CDR3 protein is CASRPGTGAYEQYF. CDR3 nucleotide sequence: TGTGCCAGCAGGCCCGGGACAGGGGCCTACGAGCAGTACTTC.

This chain joins TRBV12-3 or TRBV12-4 and TRBJ2-2; D is undetermined. Trimming took off 7 bases at V and 6 bases at J, with 12 bases between the two ends. The CDR3 totals 13 residues. CDR3 in amino acids: CASIFTWAGELFF. Written as DNA, the CDR3 is TGTGCCAGCATCTTTACCTGGGCCGGGGAGCTGTTTTTT.

The chain carries TRBV28 and TRBJ2-2; D may be TRBD1 (5 bases). Germline-derived CDR1 and CDR2 are MDHEN and SYDVKM. The length of the CDR3 is 12 residues. Trimming pared 5 bases from V and 6 bases from J, leaving 7 bases between. The CDR3: CASSRGSGELFF. Here the CDR3 DNA reads TGTGCCAGCAGTAGGGGTTCCGGGGAGCTGTTTTTT.

This clone has a handful of counts. The chain has TRBV3-1 (or the pseudogene TRBV3-2) and TRBJ1-2, with D unresolved. The germline gives CDR1 LGHDT, CDR2 YNNKEL (reference sequence). The V end lost 2 bases, the J end lost 7 bases, and 11 bases lay between the germline ends. The length of the CDR3 is 13 residues. The CDR3 region has the DNA TGTGCCAGCAGCCAAAAAAGTAGGGCTGGCTACACCTTC. Residues: CASSQKSRAGYTF.

V gene TRBV28 combines with J gene TRBJ2-1; no clear D. Germline V gene sequence: CDR1 MDHEN, CDR2 SYDVKM. Trimming cost V 7 bases and J 5 bases, with 12 bases left between them. CDR3 length equals 13 residues. CDR3 nucleotides: TGTGCCAGCACCCGGTTCGAGAACAATGAGCAGTTCTTC. It codes for CASTRFENNEQFF. The full variable domain, rest sourced from reference TRBV28 and TRBJ2-1, is DVKVTQSSRYLVKRTGEKVFLECVQDMDHENMFWYRQDPGLGLRLIYFSYDVKMKEKGDIPEGYSVSREKKERFSLILESASTNQTSMYLCASTRFENNEQFFGPGTRLTVL.

The genes are TRBV24-1 and TRBJ2-1, with a tentative D call TRBD1 (5 bases). This CDR3 contains 15 residues. The V end was cut by 6 bases, the J end by 0 bases, with 11 bases between. The germline V gene encodes CDR1 KGHDR and CDR2 SFDVKD. This CDR3 reads CATSQGRSSYNEQFF. CDR3 sequence (DNA): TGTGCCACCAGTCAGGGCCGAAGCTCCTACAATGAGCAGTTCTTC.

J is TRBJ2-5 and V is TRBV5-1; no clear D. V was pared by 4 bases and J by 1 base, with 8 bases between. Germline V gene sequence: CDR1 SGHRS, CDR2 YFSETQ. The length of the CDR3 is 13 residues. The CDR3 reads CASSPRIQETQYF. Written as DNA, the CDR3 is TGCGCCAGCAGCCCTCGGATCCAAGAGACCCAGTACTTC.

The genes are TRBV21-1 and TRBJ2-3; no DNA check was done on the table's D call, TRBD2. TRBV21-1 corresponds to a pseudogene. This CDR3 has 17 residues. As DNA, the CDR3 is TGTGCCAGCAACCTGAATTGTCCTAGCGGGGTAACAGATACGCAGTATTTT. Amino acid sequence: CASNLNCPSGVTDTQYF.

This chain connects TRBV30 to TRBJ1-4; D gene uncertain. This CDR3 comprises 12 residues. Germline values: CDR1 GTSNPN, CDR2 SVGIG (reference sequence). Trimming stripped 3 bases from V and 3 bases from J, with 5 bases between. CDR3 loop: CAWRDANEKLFF. The DNA for the CDR3 is TGTGCCTGGAGGGACGCTAATGAAAAACTGTTTTTT.